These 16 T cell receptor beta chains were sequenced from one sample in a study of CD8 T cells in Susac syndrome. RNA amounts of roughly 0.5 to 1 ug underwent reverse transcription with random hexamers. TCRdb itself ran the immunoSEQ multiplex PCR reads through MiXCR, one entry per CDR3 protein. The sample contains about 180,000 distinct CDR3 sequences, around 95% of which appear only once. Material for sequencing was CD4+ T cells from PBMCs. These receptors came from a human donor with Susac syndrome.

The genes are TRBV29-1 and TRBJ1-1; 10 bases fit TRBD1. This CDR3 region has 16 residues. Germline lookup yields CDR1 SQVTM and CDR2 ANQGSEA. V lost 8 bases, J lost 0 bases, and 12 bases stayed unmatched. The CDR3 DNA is TGCAGCTCCCATCACGGGACAGGGGCCATGAACACTGAAGCTTTCTTT. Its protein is CSSHHGTGAMNTEAFF.

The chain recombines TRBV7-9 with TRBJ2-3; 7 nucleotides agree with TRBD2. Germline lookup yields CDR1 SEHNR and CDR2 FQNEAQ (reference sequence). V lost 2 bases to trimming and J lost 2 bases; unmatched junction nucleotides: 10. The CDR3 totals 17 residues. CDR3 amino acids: CASSLIPNGGTTDTQYF. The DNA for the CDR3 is TGTGCCAGCAGCTTAATCCCGAACGGGGGGACCACAGATACGCAGTATTTT.

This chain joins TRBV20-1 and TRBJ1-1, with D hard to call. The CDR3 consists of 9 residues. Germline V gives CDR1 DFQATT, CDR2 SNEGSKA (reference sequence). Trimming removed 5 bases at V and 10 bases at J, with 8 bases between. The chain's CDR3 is CSAGLLAFF. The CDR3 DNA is TGCAGTGCTGGCCTCTTAGCTTTCTTT.

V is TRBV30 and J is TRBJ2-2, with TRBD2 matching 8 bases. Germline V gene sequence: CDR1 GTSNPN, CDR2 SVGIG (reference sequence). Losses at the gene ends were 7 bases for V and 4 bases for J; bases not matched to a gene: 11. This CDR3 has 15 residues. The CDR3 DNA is TGTGCCTCACCCACGCTAGCGGGCTTCACCGGGGAGCTGTTTTTT. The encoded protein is CASPTLAGFTGELFF.

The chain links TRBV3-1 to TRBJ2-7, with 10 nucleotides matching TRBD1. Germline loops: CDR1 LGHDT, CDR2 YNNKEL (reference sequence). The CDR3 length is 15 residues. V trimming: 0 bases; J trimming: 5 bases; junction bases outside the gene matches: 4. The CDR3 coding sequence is TGTGCCAGCAGCCAAGATTTGGGACAGGGGAACGAGCAGTACTTC. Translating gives CASSQDLGQGNEQYF.

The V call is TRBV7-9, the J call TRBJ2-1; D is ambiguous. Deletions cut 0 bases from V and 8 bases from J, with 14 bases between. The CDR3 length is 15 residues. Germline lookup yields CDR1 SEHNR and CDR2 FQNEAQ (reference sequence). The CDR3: CASSLALARSYEQFF. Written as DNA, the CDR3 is TGTGCCAGCAGCTTAGCCCTGGCCAGGAGTTATGAGCAGTTCTTC. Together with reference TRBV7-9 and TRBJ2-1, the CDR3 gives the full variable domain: DTGVSQNPRHKITKRGQNVTFRCDPISEHNRLYWYRQTLGQGPEFLTYFQNEAQLEKSRLLSDRFSAERPKGSFSTLEIQRTEQGDSAMYLCASSLALARSYEQFFGPGTRLTVL.

CDR3 sequence reads: CARVQGHSGANVLTF. The CDR3 region has the DNA TGTGCCAGAGTACAGGGGCACTCTGGGGCCAACGTCCTGACTTTC. V and J are TRBV9 and TRBJ2-6; 7 bases line up with TRBD1. This CDR3 has 15 residues. V gave up 8 bases and J gave up 0 bases; unmatched junction bases: 5. Looked up from germline, CDR1 is SGDLS and CDR2 is YYNGEE.

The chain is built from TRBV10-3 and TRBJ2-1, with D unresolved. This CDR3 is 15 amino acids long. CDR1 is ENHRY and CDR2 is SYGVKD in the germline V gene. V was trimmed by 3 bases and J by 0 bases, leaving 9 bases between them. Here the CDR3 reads CAISESRTSYNEQFF. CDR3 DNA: TGTGCCATCAGTGAATCGCGGACCTCCTACAATGAGCAGTTCTTC.

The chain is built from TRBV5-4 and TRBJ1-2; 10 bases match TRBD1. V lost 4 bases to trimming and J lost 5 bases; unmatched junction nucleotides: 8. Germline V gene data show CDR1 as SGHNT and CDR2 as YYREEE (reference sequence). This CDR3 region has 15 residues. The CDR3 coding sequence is TGTGCCAGCAGCGGCGGGACAGGGGAGGGGTATGGCTACACCTTC. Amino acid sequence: CASSGGTGEGYGYTF.

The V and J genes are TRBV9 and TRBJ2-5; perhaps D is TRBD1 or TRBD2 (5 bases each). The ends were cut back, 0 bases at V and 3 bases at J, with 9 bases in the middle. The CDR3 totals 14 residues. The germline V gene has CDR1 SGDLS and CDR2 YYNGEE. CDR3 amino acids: CASSVGDAKETQYF. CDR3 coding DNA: TGTGCCAGCAGCGTAGGGGACGCCAAAGAGACCCAGTACTTC.

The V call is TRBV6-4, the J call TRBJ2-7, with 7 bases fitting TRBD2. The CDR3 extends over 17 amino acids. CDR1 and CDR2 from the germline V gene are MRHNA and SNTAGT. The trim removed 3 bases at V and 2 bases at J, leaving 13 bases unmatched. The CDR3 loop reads CASSESVGGLNTYEQYV. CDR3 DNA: TGTGCCAGCAGTGAGAGCGTGGGGGGACTAAATACCTACGAGCAGTACGTC.

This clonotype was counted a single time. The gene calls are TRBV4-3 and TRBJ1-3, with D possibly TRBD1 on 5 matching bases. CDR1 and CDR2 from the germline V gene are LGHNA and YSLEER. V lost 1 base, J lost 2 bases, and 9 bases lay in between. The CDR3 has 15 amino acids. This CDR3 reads CASSQGQGAGNTIYF. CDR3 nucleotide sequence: TGCGCCAGCAGCCAAGGGCAGGGCGCTGGAAACACCATATATTTT.

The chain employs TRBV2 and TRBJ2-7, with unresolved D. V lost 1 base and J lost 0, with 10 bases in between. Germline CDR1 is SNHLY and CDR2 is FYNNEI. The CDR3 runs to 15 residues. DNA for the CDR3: TGTGCCAGCAGTGAAGGGGCAGAAAGCTCCTACGAGCAGTACTTC. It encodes CASSEGAESSYEQYF.

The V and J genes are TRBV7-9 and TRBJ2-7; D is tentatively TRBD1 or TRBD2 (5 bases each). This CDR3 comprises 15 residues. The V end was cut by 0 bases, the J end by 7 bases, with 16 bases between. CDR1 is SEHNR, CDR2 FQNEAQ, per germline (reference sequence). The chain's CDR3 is CASSLAMGVWGEQYV. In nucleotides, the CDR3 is TGTGCCAGCAGCTTAGCAATGGGGGTCTGGGGGGAGCAGTACGTC.

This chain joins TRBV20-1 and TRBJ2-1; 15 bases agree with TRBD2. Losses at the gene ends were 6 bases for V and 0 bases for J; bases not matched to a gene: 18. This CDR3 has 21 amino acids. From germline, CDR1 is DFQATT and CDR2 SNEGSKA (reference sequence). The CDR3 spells CSAAQGFGTSGRWTSYNEQFF. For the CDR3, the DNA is TGCAGTGCAGCACAGGGGTTCGGGACTAGCGGGAGGTGGACCTCCTACAATGAGCAGTTCTTC.

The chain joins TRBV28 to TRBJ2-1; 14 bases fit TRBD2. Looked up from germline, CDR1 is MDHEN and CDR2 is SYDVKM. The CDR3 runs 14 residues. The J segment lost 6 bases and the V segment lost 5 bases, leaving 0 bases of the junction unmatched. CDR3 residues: CASSGTSGSNEQFF. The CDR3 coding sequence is TGTGCCAGCAGTGGGACTAGCGGGAGCAATGAGCAGTTCTTC. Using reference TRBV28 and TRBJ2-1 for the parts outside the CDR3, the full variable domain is DVKVTQSSRYLVKRTGEKVFLECVQDMDHENMFWYRQDPGLGLRLIYFSYDVKMKEKGDIPEGYSVSREKKERFSLILESASTNQTSMYLCASSGTSGSNEQFFGPGTRLTVL.